This is a list of T cell receptor beta chains from one sample in a study of T cells expressing NK-cell markers. Each CDR3 protein gets one entry in TCRdb, which reprocessed the 5' RACE reads and gives no DNA. Listed are about 120,000 distinct CDR3 sequences; about a fifth falls within the top ten. Sequenced material: blood T cells: a sorted CD56 or NKG2C T cell subset, CD4+ or CD8+ T cells, or bulk PBMC T cells (not recorded which). These receptors were collected from a woman aged 18 to 75 in good health. CDR3s include the opening cysteine and the closing phenylalanine or tryptophan.

j_call | v_call | cdr3_aa
TRBJ2-1 | TRBV4-3 | CASSQDQGAEQFF
TRBJ2-7 | TRBV6-1 | CASTEGLASDYEQYF
TRBJ1-1 | TRBV5-1 | CASSLAPADTEAFF
TRBJ2-7 | TRBV29-1 | CSVEERARYEQYF
TRBJ2-7 | TRBV10-3 | CAISNPDGTYEQYF
TRBJ2-3 | TRBV15 | CATSSGPSTDTQYF
TRBJ2-3 | TRBV7-2 | CASSPLGGADTQYF
TRBJ2-2 | TRBV7-9 | CASSLVFRNTGELFF
TRBJ2-7 | TRBV28 | CASSSTGQHSYEQYF
TRBJ2-1 | TRBV11-2 | CASSLIRATNEQFF
TRBJ1-5 | TRBV27 | CASSFGPNQPQHF
TRBJ2-3 | TRBV19 | CASSLRDRGPDTQYF
TRBJ2-1 | TRBV6-4 | CASSARRGVNEQFF
TRBJ1-1 | TRBV5-4 | CASSLGQGVTEAFF
TRBJ2-1 | TRBV5-4 | CASRTEFSSYNEQFF
TRBJ2-7 | TRBV11-2 | CASGQVSSYEQYF
TRBJ2-1 | TRBV30 | CAWRRPGYNEQFF
TRBJ2-1 | TRBV5-4 | CASTPGANEQFF
TRBJ2-2 | TRBV6-1 | CASSPPGLNTGELFF
TRBJ2-2 | TRBV27 | CASSTGTHTGELFF
TRBJ1-6 | TRBV10-3 | CAIRRSSYNSPLHF
TRBJ2-3 | TRBV5-4 | CASSFGDRDTDTQYF